This TCR beta chain stems from a study of blood T cell repertoires in COVID-19 (dated by TCRdb to 2019 to 2021). Turning to the overall study: Collaborator samples came from the United States, Italy and Spain and covered acute and convalescent phases of COVID-19. A freely available public database, intended as a resource for researchers studying the immune response to SARS-CoV-2, is where the repertoires were released. The samples were drawn from the first 160 participants of the ongoing ImmuneRACE study and from 1,254 subjects provided by 6 global collaborators. The material from the prospective study consisted of cDNA or gDNA derived from T cells, B-cell-depleted T cells, or PBMCs. Where available, HLA class I and class II types were taken from metadata supplied by the sample provider and were not determined by assay-based typing. The sample metadata nearly always contained a de-identified subject ID, COVID-19 status, age in years and sex. Deeply sampled blood TCRbeta repertoires from subjects exposed to, actively infected with, or recovered from COVID-19 were included in the dataset.

Participants in the prospective study were aged roughly 18 to 95 years, lived in some 24 United States geographic areas, and enrolled through a virtual design. In the prospective study, participants were assigned to cohorts based on the clinical history participants reported in a screening survey and a study questionnaire. ImmuneRACE Cohort 3 recovered participants were defined by two consecutive negative NP/OP PCR tests, healthcare professional clearance, or symptom resolution. In the prospective study, mobile phlebotomists collected whole blood, serum and a nasopharyngeal or oropharyngeal swab from each participant. Prospective study participants could optionally give additional blood draws and questionnaires over a 2-month period. Prospective study blood samples were shipped either frozen or at room temperature before DNA extraction. Of note for this clone: No antigen is known for it. The record has no base qualities; no much larger clone is one base away.

Overall study results and their limits: Clinical and demographic metadata were provided uncurated, with the amount varying by source and participant.

The CDR3 covers 17 residues, taking in both the cysteine and the phenylalanine. The read is trimmed to its CDR3 DNA, 51 bases read in frame from base 1. From V the trimming removes 4 bases and from J it removes 7 bases, while the gene matches leave 13 bases of the junction unaccounted for. The germline V gene provides CDR1 SGHAT and CDR2 FQNNGV. TCRbeta CDR3 regions were amplified from genomic DNA by means of the immunoSEQ Assay, a bias-controlled multiplex PCR. From the authors' description of their analysis: Nucleated cell counts per sample were estimated from amplification of reference gene primers within the assay. To quantify the absolute abundance of each unique TCRbeta CDR3 rearrangement, sequence reads were collapsed and filtered. Productive Simpson clonality was computed per sample as the square root of Simpson's diversity index over productive rearrangements. Sourced from immuneACCESS, this table was stored by TCRdb with only in-frame sequences that have V and J called. A share of the clones is absent; for the studies checked, an unresolved V gene accounts for under half, and the remainder has no known explanation. D and trimming were read from the DNA, whereas the V and J calls and clone size are those reported in that table. Within this sample are about 300,000 clones, with approximately 86% of them counted one time only. Approximately 2.5% of the sample is held by the ten biggest clonotypes.

The source of this sequence is a young woman who had recovered from COVID-19. The V gene is TRBV11-2 and the J gene is TRBJ2-5; the junction holds 12 bases that match TRBD2. Sequenced sample: PBMCs or T cells enriched from blood (not recorded which). The nucleotide sequence is given as TGTGCCAGCAGCTCGATACGGACTAGCGGGATCCATAGGACCCAGTACTTC. This encodes CASSSIRTSGIHRTQYF.